A single sample is the source of the 4 T cell receptor beta chains below, sequenced in a study of shared clonotypes between healthy human individuals. Generated by immunoSEQ multiplex PCR, the TCRdb table keeps only in-frame clones and is missing some. This sample yields fewer than 2.5 million clones, of which roughly 93% are seen a single time; approximately 0.36% belongs to the top ten. The specimen was naive CD4+ T cells from PBMCs. Regarding subset: CD45RA+ positively selected. These receptors were obtained from a man aged 18 to 29 in good health. Some clones in this sample may be carry-over from other donors' samples.

The chain is built from TRBV6-5 and TRBJ1-1; no clear D. This CDR3 comprises 10 residues. The V end lost 8 bases, the J end lost 6 bases, and 7 bases lay between the germline ends. CDR1 MNHEY and CDR2 SVGAGI come from the germline V gene. The CDR3 spells CASGRAEAFF. DNA for the CDR3: TGTGCCAGCGGTAGGGCTGAAGCTTTCTTT.

CDR3 nucleotide sequence: TGCAGTGCTAGAGATCCGTCGTTTTCTTACTTC. It is translated as CSARDPSFSYF. The chain has TRBV20-1 and TRBJ2-7, with no clear D. CDR1 DFQATT and CDR2 SNEGSKA come from the germline V gene (reference sequence). Deletions cut 0 bases from V and 13 bases from J, with 13 bases between. The CDR3 extends over 11 amino acids.

This clone was counted a single time. The chain links TRBV30 to TRBJ1-5, with D unresolved. The V gene's germline CDR1 is GTSNPN and CDR2 SVGIG (reference sequence). The CDR3 totals 13 residues. V was clipped by 2 bases and J by 5 bases, with 10 bases between them. CDR3: CAWSSRRDQPQHF. CDR3 sequence (DNA): TGTGCCTGGAGTTCCCGGAGAGATCAGCCCCAGCATTTT.

The chain employs TRBV5-8 and TRBJ1-3; D is undetermined. Germline V gene lookup returns CDR1 SGHTS and CDR2 YDEGEE. The CDR3 is made up of 15 amino acids. Trimming stripped 4 bases from V and 0 bases from J, with 11 bases between. The DNA for the CDR3 is TGTGCCAGCAGCCAGCGTGGGAGCTCTGGAAACACCATATATTTT. Translating gives CASSQRGSSGNTIYF.